One and the same sample provided the 15 T cell receptor beta chains below, sequenced in a study of CD8 T cells in ankylosing spondylitis. TCRdb re-derived calls from the 5' RACE reads in MiXCR, one entry per CDR3 protein. This sample has 250,000 to 400,000 distinct CDR3 sequences, with about 9.9% found just once. The sequenced sample consisted of blood, either unsorted or a sorted T cell fraction (not recorded which). Source of these receptors: a female donor with ankylosing spondylitis or in good health (not recorded which).

V and J are TRBV10-2 and TRBJ2-7; 7 bases match TRBD2. This CDR3 region has 15 residues. Germline V gene lookup returns CDR1 WSHSY and CDR2 SAAADI. V lost 4 bases and J lost 5; bases outside the gene matches: 11. CDR3 sequence: CASSGLGSGKDEQYF. The CDR3 DNA is TGCGCCAGCAGTGGCCTGGGAAGCGGGAAAGACGAGCAGTACTTC.

At least ten counts were recorded for this clonotype. The CDR3: CATSDSGWNEQFF. The CDR3 DNA follows: TGTGCCACCAGTGATTCGGGTTGGAATGAGCAGTTCTTC. J is TRBJ2-1 and V is TRBV24-1; no clear D gene. This CDR3 is 13 amino acids long. The germline V gene encodes CDR1 KGHDR and CDR2 SFDVKD. With 2 bases removed from V and 7 bases from J, the gap between germline ends came to 8 bases.

This clonotype was seen a handful of times. The CDR3 sequence is CASSQLGLAGGPTYNEQFF. The CDR3 nucleotides read TGCGCCAGCAGCCAGCTGGGACTAGCGGGAGGCCCCACCTACAATGAGCAGTTCTTC. The chain employs TRBV4-1 and TRBJ2-1; 15 bases fit TRBD2. Germline CDR1 reads MGHRA; CDR2 reads YSYEKL. Trimming removed 3 bases from V and 2 bases from J; junction bases left unmatched: 8. This CDR3 is built from 19 residues.

There are a few counts of this clonotype. The CDR3 spells CASSKGGGPYEQYF. DNA for the CDR3: TGTGCCAGCAGTAAGGGCGGGGGGCCCTACGAGCAGTACTTC. This sequence joins TRBV2 and TRBJ2-7; 8 bases are a match to TRBD2. The ends lost 5 bases at V and 2 bases at J; junction bases unmatched: 5. This CDR3 has 14 residues. Germline CDR1 is SNHLY and CDR2 is FYNNEI.

This clonotype has at least ten counts. This chain links TRBV12-3 or TRBV12-4 with TRBJ1-6; TRBD1 matches at 8 bases. The CDR3 is 15 amino acids. V shed 4 bases and J 7 bases; nucleotides not matched to a gene: 6. CDR3 residues: CASSSSDRENSPLHF. CDR3 bases: TGTGCCAGCAGTTCCTCGGACAGGGAGAATTCACCCCTCCACTTT.

The chain couples TRBV5-1 to TRBJ2-5; possibly TRBD1 or TRBD2 for D (5 bases each). The CDR3 has 15 residues. Trimming took 4 bases from V and 2 from J, leaving 15 bases between them. CDR1 and CDR2 from the germline V gene are SGHRS and YFSETQ. Written as DNA, the CDR3 is TGCGCCAGCAGCCAGATGTGGGACGTACAAGAGACCCAGTACTTC. Protein sequence: CASSQMWDVQETQYF.

This clonotype was counted at least ten times. The chain is built from TRBV7-6 and TRBJ2-1; the D gene is possibly TRBD2 (5 bases). The CDR3 runs to 13 residues. CDR1 SGHVS and CDR2 FNYEAQ come from the germline V gene. Between the trimmed V and J ends, which lost 3 bases and 5 bases, there was a span of 8 bases. CDR3 sequence reads: CASSFRLNNEQFF. CDR3 in DNA: TGTGCCAGCAGCTTCAGACTAAACAATGAGCAGTTCTTC.

In its sample, this clonotype was seen many times. The J gene is TRBJ1-5, the V gene TRBV12-3 or TRBV12-4; TRBD1 aligns across 9 bases. The J segment lost 1 base and the V segment lost 6 bases, leaving 4 bases of the junction unmatched. The CDR3 is 15 amino acids. CDR3 protein: CASRYGTGSNQPQHF. For the CDR3, the DNA is TGTGCCAGCAGATACGGGACAGGGAGCAATCAGCCCCAGCATTTT.

This rearrangement joins TRBV7-2 to TRBJ1-5; D unresolved. V lost 2 bases, J lost 4 bases, and 6 bases lay in between. Looked up from germline, CDR1 is SGHTA and CDR2 is FQGNSA. The CDR3 totals 13 residues. CDR3 coding DNA: TGTGCCAGCAGCTTAAATTGGAATCAGCCCCAGCATTTT. This encodes CASSLNWNQPQHF. Full variable domain (outside the CDR3, taken from reference TRBV7-2 and TRBJ1-5): GAGVSQSPSNKVTEKGKDVELRCDPISGHTALYWYRQSLGQGLEFLIYFQGNSAPDKSGLPSDRFSAERTGGSVSTLTIQRTQQEDSAVYLCASSLNWNQPQHFGDGTRLSIL.

This clonotype was seen more than once but under ten times. J is TRBJ2-7 and V is TRBV20-1; D gene unclear. Germline CDR1 DFQATT, CDR2 SNEGSKA (reference sequence). V shed 0 bases and J shed 1 base, with 13 bases lying between them. The length of the CDR3 is 15 residues. CDR3 sequence (DNA): TGCAGTGCTAGAGATTTTTTAGGGCAGTCCTACGAGCAGTACTTC. It is translated as CSARDFLGQSYEQYF.

This clonotype was counted many times. The rearrangement links TRBV7-2 to TRBJ2-2, with D unresolved. This CDR3 is built from 14 residues. V was trimmed by 0 bases and J by 6 bases, leaving 8 bases between them. Germline V lookup: CDR1 SGHTA, CDR2 FQGNSA. The CDR3 here is CASSLAPRSGELFF. The DNA for the CDR3 is TGTGCCAGCAGCTTAGCCCCCAGGTCCGGGGAGCTGTTTTTT.

V is TRBV2 and J is TRBJ1-2; D not resolved. Germline V gene lookup returns CDR1 SNHLY and CDR2 FYNNEI. The CDR3 is made up of 14 amino acids. Trimming cost V 0 bases and J 7 bases, with 12 bases left between them. For the CDR3, the DNA is TGTGCCAGCAGTGAAGCAGGAGACATTTCTGGCTACACCTTC. Translation gives CASSEAGDISGYTF.

The gene calls are TRBV28 and TRBJ1-5; 7 bases align to TRBD1. In germline, CDR1 is MDHEN, CDR2 SYDVKM. After removal of 8 bases from V and 6 bases from J, the junction contained 13 bases not matched to a gene. This CDR3 comprises 15 residues. The CDR3 is CASRTPTGSGQPQHF. Here the CDR3 DNA reads TGTGCCAGCCGAACCCCGACAGGGAGCGGTCAGCCCCAGCATTTT.

The chain links TRBV20-1 to TRBJ2-3; 9 bases are a match to TRBD2. Germline CDR1 DFQATT, CDR2 SNEGSKA (reference sequence). V lost 1 base, J lost 0 bases, and 2 bases stayed unmatched. This CDR3 is built from 15 residues. This CDR3 is CSARVLAGSTDTQYF. CDR3 in DNA: TGCAGTGCTAGAGTCCTAGCGGGGAGCACAGATACGCAGTATTTT.

In its sample, this clonotype was seen a few times. The chain links TRBV6-5 to TRBJ2-2; a weak D match, TRBD2 (9 bases). The CDR3 consists of 19 residues. The ends were cut back, 2 bases at V and 3 bases at J, with 22 bases in the middle. Germline assignment: CDR1 MNHEY and CDR2 SVGAGI. In nucleotides, the CDR3 is TGTGCCAGCAGTTACCAGGGGGCAGGCGGGAGGGCGGACACCGGGGAGCTGTTTTTT. Translation: CASSYQGAGGRADTGELFF.